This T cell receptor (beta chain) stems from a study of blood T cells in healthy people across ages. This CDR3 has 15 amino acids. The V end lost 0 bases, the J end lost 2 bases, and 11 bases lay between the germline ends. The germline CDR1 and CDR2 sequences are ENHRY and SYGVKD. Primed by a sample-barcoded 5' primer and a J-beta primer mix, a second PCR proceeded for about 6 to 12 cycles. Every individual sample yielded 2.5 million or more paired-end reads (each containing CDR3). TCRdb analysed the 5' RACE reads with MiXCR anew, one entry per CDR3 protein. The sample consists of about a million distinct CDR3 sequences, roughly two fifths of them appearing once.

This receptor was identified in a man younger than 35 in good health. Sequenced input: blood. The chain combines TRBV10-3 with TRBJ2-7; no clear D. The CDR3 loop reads CAISESARRAYEQYF. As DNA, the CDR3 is TGTGCCATCAGTGAGTCAGCCAGGAGAGCCTACGAGCAGTACTTC.